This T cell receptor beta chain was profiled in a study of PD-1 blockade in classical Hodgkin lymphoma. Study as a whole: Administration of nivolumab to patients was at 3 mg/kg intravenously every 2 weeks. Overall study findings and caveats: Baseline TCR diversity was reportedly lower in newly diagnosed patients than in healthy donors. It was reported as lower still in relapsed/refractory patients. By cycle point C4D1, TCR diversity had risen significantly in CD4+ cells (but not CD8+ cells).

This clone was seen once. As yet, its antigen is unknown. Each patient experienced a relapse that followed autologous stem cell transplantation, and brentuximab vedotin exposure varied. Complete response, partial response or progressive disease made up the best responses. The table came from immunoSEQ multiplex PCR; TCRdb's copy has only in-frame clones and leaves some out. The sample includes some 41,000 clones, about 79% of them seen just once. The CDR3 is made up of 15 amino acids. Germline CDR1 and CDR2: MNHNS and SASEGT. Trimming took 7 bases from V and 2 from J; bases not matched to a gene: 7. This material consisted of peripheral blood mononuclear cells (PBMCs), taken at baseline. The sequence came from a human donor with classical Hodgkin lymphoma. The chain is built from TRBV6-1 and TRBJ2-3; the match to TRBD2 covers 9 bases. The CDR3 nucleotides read TGTGCCAGCACCCCGACTAGCGGAATCACAGATACGCAGTATTTT. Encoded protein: CASTPTSGITDTQYF.